A single sample is the source of the 22 T cell receptor beta chains below, sequenced in a study of blood T cell repertoires in COVID-19. This table comes from immunoSEQ multiplex PCR, and its TCRdb copy is limited to in-frame clones, with some not included. The sample has 30,000 to 40,000 clones, around 82% seen once. The sample was peripheral blood. These receptors were taken from a man older than 75 with active or convalescent COVID-19.

The rearrangement uses TRBV5-4 and TRBJ2-5; 7 bases line up with TRBD1. V shed 2 bases, J shed 5 bases, and the junction held 6 bases outside the gene matches. The CDR3 loop spans 14 amino acids. Germline values: CDR1 SGHNT, CDR2 YYREEE (reference sequence). CDR3 nucleotides: TGTGCCAGCAGCTTATTGGACAGGCTGGAGACCCAGTACTTC. This encodes CASSLLDRLETQYF. The full variable domain, completed using reference TRBV5-4 and TRBJ2-5, is ETGVTQSPTHLIKTRGQQVTLRCSSQSGHNTVSWYQQALGQGPQFIFQYYREEENGRGNFPPRFSGLQFPNYSSELNVNALELDDSALYLCASSLLDRLETQYFGPGTRLLVL.

This clone came up a few times. This chain uses TRBV4-3 with TRBJ2-7; 10 bases match TRBD1. V shed 0 bases, J shed 3 bases, and the junction held 2 bases outside the gene matches. The CDR3 length is 15 residues. Germline-derived CDR1 and CDR2 are LGHNA and YSLEER. The CDR3 reads CASSQERTGGYEQYF. CDR3 in DNA: TGCGCCAGCAGCCAAGAACGGACAGGGGGCTACGAGCAGTACTTC.

Only a few counts were recorded for this clone. The CDR3 protein is CASSPGGVYGYTF. The CDR3 bases are TGTGCCAGCAGCCCAGGGGGTGTCTATGGCTACACCTTC. The V and J genes are TRBV7-9 and TRBJ1-2, with 7 positions matching TRBD1. The CDR3 contains 13 residues. Germline V CDR1 and CDR2: SEHNR, FQNEAQ (reference sequence). J was trimmed by 4 bases and V by 5 bases; bases with no gene match: 4.

This rearrangement joins TRBV5-1 to TRBJ1-1; D unclear. Trimming removed 2 bases from V and 5 bases from J, with 13 bases in between. From germline, CDR1 is SGHRS and CDR2 YFSETQ. The length of the CDR3 is 14 residues. CDR3 in DNA: TGCGCCAGCAGCTTCCTTGACACACGGACTGAAGCTTTCTTT. It translates to CASSFLDTRTEAFF. The full variable domain, its missing parts supplied by reference TRBV5-1 and TRBJ1-1, is KAGVTQTPRYLIKTRGQQVTLSCSPISGHRSVSWYQQTPGQGLQFLFEYFSETQRNKGNFPGRFSGRQFSNSRSEMNVSTLELGDSALYLCASSFLDTRTEAFFGQGTRLTVV.

CDR3 sequence (DNA): TGTGCCAGCAGCTCAACACCGGGTCCCTGGTACTTC. Protein: CASSSTPGPWYF. The chain carries TRBV5-4 and TRBJ2-5; D uncertain. With 3 bases removed from V and 13 bases from J, the gap between germline ends came to 16 bases. This CDR3 is built from 12 residues. Germline assignment: CDR1 SGHNT and CDR2 YYREEE (reference sequence).

This chain links TRBV21-1 with TRBJ2-7; TRBD2 is the table's D call and was not checked against the DNA. TRBV21-1 is assigned pseudogene status. This CDR3 spans 20 amino acids. This CDR3 reads CASSKALSVVILAGGNEQYF. The DNA for the CDR3 is TGTGCCAGCAGCAAAGCCTTGAGTGTTGTGATCCTAGCGGGAGGGAACGAGCAGTACTTC.

Written as DNA, the CDR3 is TGTGCCAGCAGTGAAGCCTTAGGGCAGGGGGCGTTTGGCTACACCTTC. Protein: CASSEALGQGAFGYTF. The chain has TRBV6-1 and TRBJ1-2, with TRBD1 identical over 8 bases. CDR3 length equals 16 residues. In germline, CDR1 is MNHNS, CDR2 SASEGT. V gave up 0 bases and J gave up 7 bases; unmatched junction bases: 10.

The CDR3, as DNA: TGCGCCAGCAGCCAACTACAGGGTACACCGGACTACGAGCAGTACTTC. This translates into CASSQLQGTPDYEQYF. The chain uses TRBV4-1 and TRBJ2-7, with D possibly matching TRBD1 (6 bases). Germline values: CDR1 MGHRA, CDR2 YSYEKL. Trimming removed 2 bases at V and 3 bases at J, with 17 bases between. CDR3 length: 16 residues.

The chain is built from TRBV27 and TRBJ2-7; perhaps TRBD1 as D (6 bases). Germline CDR1 is MNHEY and CDR2 is SMNVEV (reference sequence). This CDR3 is 11 amino acids long. V lost 8 bases to trimming and J lost 3 bases, with 8 bases between them. For the CDR3, the DNA is TGTGCCAGCTCACAGGGCTACGAGCAGTACTTC. It encodes CASSQGYEQYF.

V and J are TRBV19 and TRBJ2-3; D is unclear. This CDR3 has 14 amino acids. CDR1 and CDR2 from the germline V gene are LNHDA and SQIVND (reference sequence). Trimming shortened V by 1 base and J by 0 bases, and 5 bases separated the two germline ends. CDR3 nucleotide sequence: TGTGCCAGTAGTATAGCTAGGAGCACAGATACGCAGTATTTT. Protein: CASSIARSTDTQYF.

V is TRBV15 and J is TRBJ2-2, with 9 bases fitting TRBD1. Germline V gene sequence: CDR1 LNHNV, CDR2 YYDKDF (reference sequence). The CDR3 is made up of 17 amino acids. J gave up 7 bases and V 1 base, and 10 bases lay outside the gene matches. The CDR3 DNA follows: TGTGCCACCAGCAGAGGAACTGGGACAGGGAGGGTCGGGGAGCTGTTTTTT. Protein: CATSRGTGTGRVGELFF.

The V call is TRBV29-1, the J call TRBJ2-3; TRBD2 matches at 11 bases. The ends lost 0 bases at V and 6 bases at J; junction bases unmatched: 8. The CDR3 is made up of 16 amino acids. CDR1 is SQVTM and CDR2 is ANQGSEA in the germline V gene. The CDR3 DNA reads TGCAGCGTTGAAGATCGGAGACTAGCGGGGCCGGATACGCAGTATTTT. It specifies CSVEDRRLAGPDTQYF.

V and J are TRBV28 and TRBJ2-7; perhaps TRBD2 as D (6 bases). The V end lost 6 bases, the J end lost 4 bases, and 16 bases lay between the germline ends. Germline assignment: CDR1 MDHEN and CDR2 SYDVKM. The length of the CDR3 is 14 residues. Here the CDR3 reads CASRNPGSVYEQYF. The CDR3 DNA follows: TGTGCCAGCAGAAATCCCGGGAGTGTATACGAGCAGTACTTC.

The J gene is TRBJ1-2, the V gene TRBV19; 9 bases align to TRBD1. Per the germline V gene, CDR1 is LNHDA and CDR2 is SQIVND (reference sequence). The J segment lost 2 bases and the V segment lost 6 bases, leaving 7 bases of the junction unmatched. The CDR3 has 15 amino acids. The CDR3 loop is CASRAGTGYNYGYTF. The CDR3 DNA reads as TGTGCCAGTAGGGCAGGGACAGGGTACAACTATGGCTACACCTTC. The variable domain in full, with the rest retrieved from reference TRBV19 and TRBJ1-2, is DGGITQSPKYLFRKEGQNVTLSCEQNLNHDAMYWYRQDPGQGLRLIYYSQIVNDFQKGDIAEGYSVSREKKESFPLTVTSAQKNPTAFYLCASRAGTGYNYGYTFGSGTRLTVV.

The genes are TRBV18 and TRBJ2-7; TRBD1 matches at 9 bases. V gave up 3 bases and J gave up 5 bases; unmatched junction bases: 5. Germline V gives CDR1 KGHSH, CDR2 LQKENI. CDR3 length: 14 residues. CDR3 nucleotides: TGTGCCAGCTCACCGGGACAGGGTCGGAACGAGCAGTACTTC. It is translated as CASSPGQGRNEQYF.

A single count supports this clone. The V and J genes are TRBV30 and TRBJ1-3; TRBD1 matches 9 bases. This CDR3 is 14 amino acids long. V shed 3 bases, J shed 4 bases, and the junction held 4 bases outside the gene matches. CDR1 is GTSNPN, CDR2 SVGIG, per germline (reference sequence). The CDR3 is CAWSGTGQGNTIYF. CDR3 bases: TGTGCCTGGAGCGGGACAGGGCAAGGAAACACCATATATTTT.

The CDR3 loop is CASSSTGLVSYNEQFF. The CDR3 DNA reads as TGTGCCAGCAGTTCAACGGGACTCGTCTCCTACAATGAGCAGTTCTTC. This chain connects TRBV28 to TRBJ2-1, with D possibly matching TRBD2 (6 bases). The germline V gene has CDR1 MDHEN and CDR2 SYDVKM. There are 16 residues in the CDR3. V gave up 4 bases and J gave up 0 bases, with 13 bases separating them.

For this clone: Other DNA variants within this sample encode the same CDR3. The V and J genes are TRBV18 and TRBJ2-5, with a weak D call TRBD1 (6 bases). CDR1 is KGHSH, CDR2 LQKENI, per germline. The germline V and J ends were trimmed by 2 bases and 3 bases, with 7 bases remaining between them. The CDR3 contains 13 residues. The CDR3 reads CASSPNREETQYF. The CDR3 DNA follows: TGTGCCAGCTCACCAAACAGGGAAGAGACCCAGTACTTC. Supplemented by reference TRBV18 and TRBJ2-5, the full variable domain reads NAGVMQNPRHLVRRRGQEARLRCSPMKGHSHVYWYRQLPEEGLKFMVYLQKENIIDESGMPKERFSAEFPKEGPSILRIQQVVRGDSAAYFCASSPNREETQYFGPGTRLLVL.

The chain combines TRBV20-1 with TRBJ2-7; D is ambiguous. Germline loops: CDR1 DFQATT, CDR2 SNEGSKA (reference sequence). The CDR3 has 10 amino acids. V was cut by 6 bases and J by 4 bases, with 7 bases left in between. The CDR3 DNA follows: TGCAGTGCCACCGAGTACGAGCAGTACTTC. Translated, it gives CSATEYEQYF.

The chain combines TRBV18 with TRBJ1-4; 8 nucleotides agree with TRBD1. The germline CDR1 and CDR2 sequences are KGHSH and LQKENI. This CDR3 spans 15 amino acids. J gave up 1 base and V 3 bases, and 1 base lay outside the gene matches. This CDR3 is CASSPGQETNEKLFF. The CDR3 DNA reads TGTGCCAGCTCACCGGGACAGGAAACTAATGAAAAACTGTTTTTT. Drawing the rest from reference TRBV18 and TRBJ1-4, the complete variable domain is NAGVMQNPRHLVRRRGQEARLRCSPMKGHSHVYWYRQLPEEGLKFMVYLQKENIIDESGMPKERFSAEFPKEGPSILRIQQVVRGDSAAYFCASSPGQETNEKLFFGSGTQLSVL.

The J gene is TRBJ2-3, the V gene TRBV7-9; the D is unclear. Germline V CDR1 and CDR2: SEHNR, FQNEAQ (reference sequence). The CDR3 is 15 amino acids. V was trimmed by 0 bases and J by 2 bases, leaving 9 bases between them. CDR3 in amino acids: CASSLAGRDTDTQYF. The DNA of the CDR3 is TGTGCCAGCAGCTTAGCGGGCAGAGACACAGATACGCAGTATTTT.

V is TRBV19 and J is TRBJ1-2, with 8 bases matching TRBD1. From germline, CDR1 is LNHDA and CDR2 SQIVND (reference sequence). CDR3 length: 15 residues. V lost 9 bases to trimming and J lost 3 bases; unmatched junction nucleotides: 12. CDR3 loop: CASRRAGGKDYGYTF. The DNA of the CDR3 is TGTGCCAGCCGTCGGGCAGGGGGCAAAGACTATGGCTACACCTTC. The whole variable domain, remainder taken from reference TRBV19 and TRBJ1-2, is DGGITQSPKYLFRKEGQNVTLSCEQNLNHDAMYWYRQDPGQGLRLIYYSQIVNDFQKGDIAEGYSVSREKKESFPLTVTSAQKNPTAFYLCASRRAGGKDYGYTFGSGTRLTVV.